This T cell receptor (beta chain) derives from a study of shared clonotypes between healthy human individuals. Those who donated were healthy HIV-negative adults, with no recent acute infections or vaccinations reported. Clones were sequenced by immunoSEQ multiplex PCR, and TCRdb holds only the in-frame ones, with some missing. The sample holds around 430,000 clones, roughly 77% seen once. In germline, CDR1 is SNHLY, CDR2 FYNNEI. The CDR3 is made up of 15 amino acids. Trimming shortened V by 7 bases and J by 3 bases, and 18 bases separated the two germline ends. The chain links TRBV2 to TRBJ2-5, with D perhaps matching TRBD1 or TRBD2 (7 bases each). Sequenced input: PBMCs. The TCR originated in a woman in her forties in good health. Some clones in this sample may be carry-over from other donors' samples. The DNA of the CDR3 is TGTGCCAGCAAATCACAGGGAGGGGGCAAAGAGACCCAGTACTTC. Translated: CASKSQGGGKETQYF.